A single sample is the source of the 7 T cell receptor beta chains below, sequenced in a study of shared clonotypes between healthy human individuals. Produced via immunoSEQ multiplex PCR; TCRdb's table is partial and in-frame only. The sample holds some 1,600,000 clones, approximately 98% seen once. The sequenced material came from naive CD4+ T cells sorted from blood. Subset of the sample: CD45RA+ positively selected. Receptors were obtained from a man aged 25 to 45 in good health.

This clone turned up a few times. This chain joins TRBV6-1 and TRBJ1-3, with a possible D match to TRBD1 (5 bases). The CDR3 totals 15 residues. Germline CDR1 reads MNHNS; CDR2 reads SASEGT. V lost 4 bases, J lost 3 bases, and 13 bases lay in between. The chain's CDR3 is CASSVSGLRGNTIYF. CDR3 nucleotides: TGTGCCAGCAGTGTTTCGGGGCTCCGTGGAAACACCATATATTTT.

The chain recombines TRBV18 with TRBJ2-5; possible D gene TRBD2, 6 bases. Germline loops: CDR1 KGHSH, CDR2 LQKENI. The CDR3 sequence is 17 residues long. Trimming left V 4 bases short and J 2 bases short, with 20 bases between. CDR3 sequence: CASSRGGGTGIQETQYF. DNA of the CDR3: TGTGCCAGCTCACGGGGTGGCGGGACCGGGATTCAAGAGACCCAGTACTTC.

The gene calls are TRBV27 and TRBJ2-1, with a tentative D call TRBD2 (5 bases). The length of the CDR3 is 17 residues. Germline V lookup: CDR1 MNHEY, CDR2 SMNVEV (reference sequence). The germline V and J ends were trimmed by 4 bases and 0 bases, with 16 bases remaining between them. In DNA, the CDR3 is TGTGCCAGCAGTTATAATAGCGTCTGGAGCTCCTACAATGAGCAGTTCTTC. Residues: CASSYNSVWSSYNEQFF.

This chain uses TRBV9 with TRBJ2-3, with a tentative D call TRBD2 (5 bases). V was clipped by 0 bases and J by 2 bases, with 13 bases between them. This CDR3 is built from 16 residues. Germline CDR1 and CDR2: SGDLS and YYNGEE. The CDR3 coding sequence is TGTGCCAGCAGCGTAGCTCTGGACGGGGACACAGATACGCAGTATTTT. Translated: CASSVALDGDTDTQYF.

The chain links TRBV28 to TRBJ2-7, with a weak D call TRBD1 (6 bases). Germline CDR1 is MDHEN and CDR2 is SYDVKM. The CDR3 contains 17 residues. The germline V and J ends were trimmed by 6 bases and 0 bases, with 21 bases remaining between them. CDR3 in amino acids: CASRGSRGGGSSYEQYF. The DNA of the CDR3 is TGTGCCAGCAGGGGGTCCAGAGGGGGTGGTAGCTCCTACGAGCAGTACTTC.

Comments on this clone: Other DNA sequences within the sample encode an identical CDR3. The chain links TRBV7-2 to TRBJ2-7; no definite D call. Per germline, CDR1 SGHTA and CDR2 FQGNSA. V was clipped by 2 bases and J by 2 bases, with 4 bases between them. The CDR3 is made up of 12 amino acids. CDR3 sequence: CASSLNAYEQYF. The CDR3 bases are TGTGCCAGCAGCTTAAACGCCTACGAGCAGTACTTC.

The genes are TRBV2 and TRBJ1-2; D not resolved. The CDR3 has 11 residues. V lost 6 bases, J lost 7 bases, and 9 bases lay in between. CDR1 and CDR2 from the germline V gene are SNHLY and FYNNEI. The CDR3 DNA follows: TGTGCCAGCAGGACCGAAGTTGGCTACACCTTC. Translating it yields CASRTEVGYTF.